The sequence of this T cell receptor (beta chain) was determined in a study of T-cell reconstitution after alpha-beta-depleted transplantation in children. CDR1 and CDR2 from the germline V gene are SEHNR and FQNEAQ (reference sequence). V lost 3 bases, J lost 3 bases, and 8 bases lay in between. This CDR3 is 13 amino acids long. It was with unique molecular identifiers that the TCRbeta library was prepared. Each CDR3 protein is one row after TCRdb ran MiXCR on the PCR reads. The table lists 450,000 to 500,000 distinct CDR3 sequences, about 12% of them singletons. V is TRBV7-9 and J is TRBJ2-5; D gene ambiguous. The TCR was taken from a human donor who donated a stem cell graft to a child with combined immunodeficiency. The sample was PBMCs from the stem cell graft donor, taken from the stem cell graft. Here the CDR3 DNA reads TGTGCCAGCAGCTTCGACACCGAAGAGACCCAGTACTTC. This codes for CASSFDTEETQYF. The entire variable domain, with the rest obtained from reference TRBV7-9 and TRBJ2-5, is as follows: DTGVSQNPRHKITKRGQNVTFRCDPISEHNRLYWYRQTLGQGPEFLTYFQNEAQLEKSRLLSDRFSAERPKGSFSTLEIQRTEQGDSAMYLCASSFDTEETQYFGPGTRLLVL.